This T cell receptor (beta chain) was identified in a study of blood T cells in healthy people across ages. The CDR3 spans 15 residues. CDR1 MNHEY and CDR2 SVGEGT come from the germline V gene. The germline V and J ends were trimmed by 4 bases and 7 bases, with 20 bases remaining between them. Each donor's blood draw was approximately 10 milliliters of peripheral blood. In the case of this clonotype: What it binds is unknown.

Study findings and constraints: When set beside aged donors, long-lived donors presented more naive CD4+ cells and higher diversity. PBMCs left unsorted prevented a conclusive naive versus antigen-experienced comparison.

The authors ran a second PCR of about 7 to 12 cycles using a sample-barcoded 5' primer and a J-beta primer mix. TCRdb re-called the 5' RACE reads with MiXCR, one entry per CDR3 protein. Of around 1,700,000 distinct CDR3 sequences in the sample, approximately 30% are singletons; the top ten hold approximately 7.7%. Sequenced: blood. The sequence was obtained from a woman aged 30 to 39 in good health. V is TRBV6-2 or TRBV6-3 and J is TRBJ2-7, with D perhaps TRBD2 (6 bases). The CDR3 region has the DNA TGTGCCAGCAGTTCGGTCCGGGAGTTGGGGAATGAGCAGTACTTC. This gives the protein CASSSVRELGNEQYF.